The rows below give T cell receptor beta chains drawn from one sample of a study of T cell responses to AZD1222 COVID-19 vaccine. Assay: immunoSEQ multiplex PCR; the TCRdb copy retains only in-frame clones and omits some. This repertoire shows tens of thousands of clones, approximately 88% found once; its top ten account for roughly 18%. The sequenced sample was peripheral blood, obtained 28 days after the second AZD1222 dose. These receptors were collected from an adult who received the AZD1222 COVID-19 vaccine. CDR3s leave out the opening cysteine and the closing phenylalanine or tryptophan. Size values are once, few and many counts, or a class for expanded clones, and some rows have none.

CDR3aa: SASLLAGVGDTQY
j_gene: TRBJ2-3
abundance: .
v_gene: TRBV20-1

CDR3aa: ASSRGRGAYEQY
j_gene: TRBJ2-7
abundance: .
v_gene: TRBV19

CDR3aa: ASSRDSTKNTEAF
j_gene: TRBJ1-1
abundance: once
v_gene: TRBV18

CDR3aa: ASGKTGLNTGELF
j_gene: TRBJ2-2
abundance: few
v_gene: TRBV7-6

CDR3aa: ASRPRGNTEAF
j_gene: TRBJ1-1
abundance: .
v_gene: TRBV19

CDR3aa: ASSRSDTYEQY
j_gene: TRBJ2-7
abundance: .
v_gene: TRBV6-5

CDR3aa: ASSPRTETGELF
j_gene: TRBJ2-2
abundance: .
v_gene: TRBV9

CDR3aa: ASSVGASGVAEQF
j_gene: TRBJ2-1
abundance: .
v_gene: TRBV9

CDR3aa: SVGGTGGVAF
j_gene: TRBJ1-1
abundance: .
v_gene: TRBV29-1

CDR3aa: ASSLADRRNTEAF
j_gene: TRBJ1-1
abundance: few
v_gene: TRBV7-9

CDR3aa: ASSSQGRNYGYT
j_gene: TRBJ1-2
abundance: few
v_gene: TRBV28

CDR3aa: ASSELALSYEQY
j_gene: TRBJ2-7
abundance: .
v_gene: TRBV6-1

CDR3aa: ASSLDSGNTIY
j_gene: TRBJ1-3
abundance: once
v_gene: TRBV19

CDR3aa: ASRPGTPGNTIY
j_gene: TRBJ1-3
abundance: .
v_gene: TRBV11-2

CDR3aa: ASSFRQGADTQY
j_gene: TRBJ2-3
abundance: .
v_gene: TRBV27

CDR3aa: ASSFSQNHYGYT
j_gene: TRBJ1-2
abundance: .
v_gene: TRBV19

CDR3aa: ASRPPVPWETQY
j_gene: TRBJ2-5
abundance: .
v_gene: TRBV28

CDR3aa: ASSLKLNTEAF
j_gene: TRBJ1-1
abundance: .
v_gene: TRBV11-3

CDR3aa: ASRSSGGNIQY
j_gene: TRBJ2-4
abundance: .
v_gene: TRBV12-3/TRBV12-4

CDR3aa: ASWWDGRARILGYT
j_gene: TRBJ1-2
abundance: .
v_gene: TRBV2